This T cell receptor beta chain comes out of a study of patients and donors after allogeneic stem cell transplantation (TCRdb year 2020). Turning to this clonotype: Its antigen specificity is not known. No much larger clonotype is one base removed from it; base qualities were not supplied.

The library was built by means of RT-PCR. Sequencing instrument: NextSeq 550. TCRdb reprocessing: public reads trimmed at Q25 with fastp, clones called with MiXCR, in-frame beta chains kept. Rows merge per CDR3 protein into single entries with the most common DNA and genes. The sample data list approximately 250,000 distinct CDR3 sequences, and roughly 14% of these were observed just once. The top ten constitute more than 9% of the sample. CDR1 LGHNA and CDR2 YNFKEQ were looked up in the germline V gene. The CDR3 runs 15 residues from the cysteine to the phenylalanine. Only the CDR3 part of the read is kept: 45 bases, read in frame from the first base. Ends trimmed: V by 4 bases, J by 4 bases; bases unmatched to a gene: 9.

This receptor was taken from a human donor who was either an allogeneic HSCT recipient or a stem cell or donor lymphocyte infusion donor (not recorded which). It is not recorded whose cells these are; they may come from a transplant donor. The sequenced material came from blood, either unsorted or a sorted T cell fraction (not recorded which). The chain was built from TRBV4-2 and TRBJ2-7, with 8 junctional bases fitting TRBD1. The sequenced DNA: TGTGCCAGCAGCCTAGGAACGGGACAGGTATACGAGCAGTACTTC. The translation is CASSLGTGQVYEQYF.